Presented here are 13 T cell receptor beta chains from one specimen sequenced in a study of blood T cell repertoires in COVID-19. Generated by immunoSEQ multiplex PCR, the TCRdb table keeps only in-frame clones and is missing some. The sample yields under 250,000 clones, under 90% seen once. The source material was PBMCs or T cells enriched from blood (not recorded which). These receptors all come from a woman aged 45-65 years with acute COVID-19.

V is TRBV7-2 and J is TRBJ1-3; the D gene is possibly TRBD1 (6 bases). CDR3 length equals 16 residues. V lost 5 bases and J 1 base, leaving 15 bases between the germline ends. Per the germline V gene, CDR1 is SGHTA and CDR2 is FQGNSA. Here the CDR3 reads CASSPSAGASGNTIYF. As DNA, the CDR3 is TGTGCCAGCAGCCCCTCAGCGGGGGCTTCTGGAAACACCATATATTTT.

This rearrangement joins TRBV6-4 to TRBJ1-1; no clear D gene. Germline V gives CDR1 MRHNA, CDR2 SNTAGT. The V end was cut by 4 bases, the J end by 5 bases, with 11 bases between. The CDR3 consists of 13 residues. The CDR3 DNA is TGTGCCAGCAGTGGGCAGGAGGGAACTGAAGCTTTCTTT. It specifies CASSGQEGTEAFF.

The table lists this clone with a count of one. The rearrangement links TRBV28 to TRBJ2-1; TRBD2 aligns across 9 bases. The junction had 5 bases not matched to a gene; V was cut back by 0 bases and J by 8 bases. CDR1 is MDHEN, CDR2 SYDVKM, per germline. The CDR3 has 15 residues. This CDR3 reads CASSLWILAGHEQFF. The CDR3 DNA sequence: TGTGCCAGCAGTTTATGGATACTAGCGGGCCATGAGCAGTTCTTC.

The chain uses TRBV28 and TRBJ2-3; 9 bases are shared with TRBD2. The CDR3 runs 15 residues. The germline gives CDR1 MDHEN, CDR2 SYDVKM. V trimming: 5 bases; J trimming: 8 bases; junction bases outside the gene matches: 11. CDR3 bases: TGTGCCAGCAGTCTCCCTAGCGGGGTGGCCTTTACGCAGTATTTT. Protein product: CASSLPSGVAFTQYF. Combining the CDR3 with reference TRBV28 and TRBJ2-3 gives the whole variable domain DVKVTQSSRYLVKRTGEKVFLECVQDMDHENMFWYRQDPGLGLRLIYFSYDVKMKEKGDIPEGYSVSREKKERFSLILESASTNQTSMYLCASSLPSGVAFTQYFGPGTRLTVL.

This chain joins TRBV6-5 and TRBJ2-7; tentative D call: TRBD1 (6 bases). This CDR3 comprises 13 residues. The V gene lost 5 bases and the J gene lost 6 bases, with 14 bases spanning the gap. CDR1 and CDR2 from the germline V gene are MNHEY and SVGAGI. The CDR3 spells CASSPRGQSEQYF. DNA for the CDR3: TGTGCCAGCAGTCCCCGAGGACAGTCCGAGCAGTACTTC.

The gene calls are TRBV29-1 and TRBJ2-5; possible D gene TRBD1, 6 bases. V lost 7 bases to trimming and J lost 0 bases, with 15 bases between them. From germline, CDR1 is SQVTM and CDR2 ANQGSEA. The CDR3 covers 14 residues. CDR3 sequence: CSGRRGGNQETQYF. CDR3 sequence (DNA): TGCAGCGGGCGGCGTGGGGGCAACCAAGAGACCCAGTACTTC.

As concerns this clone: Other DNA sequences in this specimen translate into the identical CDR3. The V and J genes are TRBV7-9 and TRBJ1-1; D is uncertain. In germline, CDR1 is SEHNR, CDR2 FQNEAQ (reference sequence). Trimming shortened V by 2 bases and J by 0 bases, and 7 bases separated the two germline ends. This CDR3 is 14 amino acids long. The CDR3 nucleotides read TGTGCCAGCAGCTTATTCTCGGTGAACACTGAAGCTTTCTTT. It codes for CASSLFSVNTEAFF.

Regarding this clone: The same CDR3 can be traced to other DNA sequences in this sample. The chain recombines TRBV3-1 (or the pseudogene TRBV3-2) with TRBJ2-7, with TRBD2 matching over 11 bases. This CDR3 region has 14 residues. Unmatched junction bases numbered 3, after V lost 4 bases and J lost 4 bases. CDR1 is LGHDT, CDR2 YNNKEL, per germline (reference sequence). The CDR3 is CASSRTSGSYEQYF. As DNA, the CDR3 is TGTGCCAGCAGCCGTACTAGCGGGAGTTACGAGCAGTACTTC.

This clone came up once. This chain uses TRBV4-1 with TRBJ2-7; D possibly corresponds to TRBD2 (5 bases). The CDR3 runs to 16 residues. The V and J ends lost 5 bases and 4 bases respectively, with 21 bases between them. Per germline, CDR1 MGHRA and CDR2 YSYEKL. CDR3 nucleotide sequence: TGCGCCAGCAGCTCATCGAATGAGGGAGTTAGGTACGAGCAGTACTTC. Protein: CASSSSNEGVRYEQYF.

This clone was seen once. The chain joins TRBV4-2 to TRBJ1-2; possibly TRBD1 for D (6 bases). V was clipped by 0 bases and J by 4 bases, with 15 bases between them. The CDR3 is made up of 16 amino acids. Germline CDR1 reads LGHNA; CDR2 reads YNFKEQ. CDR3 residues: CASSQDRGGLGYGYTF. The DNA of the CDR3 is TGTGCCAGCAGCCAAGATCGGGGGGGGCTTGGCTATGGCTACACCTTC.

The chain combines TRBV11-2 with TRBJ2-3, with D possibly matching TRBD2 (5 bases). Trimming cost V 5 bases and J 2 bases, with 11 bases left between them. CDR1 and CDR2 (germline): SGHAT, FQNNGV. The CDR3 covers 14 residues. Here the CDR3 DNA reads TGTGCCAGCAGCCGAAGCGGATCCACAGATACGCAGTATTTT. Residues: CASSRSGSTDTQYF. Based on the CDR3 plus reference TRBV11-2 and TRBJ2-3, the full variable domain is EAGVAQSPRYKIIEKRQSVAFWCNPISGHATLYWYQQILGQGPKLLIQFQNNGVVDDSQLPKDRFSAERLKGVDSTLKIQPAKLEDSAVYLCASSRSGSTDTQYFGPGTRLTVL.

This clone was picked up a small number of times. The chain is built from TRBV7-8 and TRBJ2-7; D remains unclear. This CDR3 has 12 amino acids. V was pared by 1 base and J by 12 bases, with 13 bases between. The germline V gene has CDR1 SGHVS and CDR2 FQNEAQ. The CDR3 DNA follows: TGTGCCAGCAGCTTAGAGCTGAACCGGAGGTACTTC. This gives the protein CASSLELNRRYF.

In its sample, this clone was seen once. The V and J genes are TRBV12-5 and TRBJ2-7; 9 nucleotides align to TRBD2. Germline lookup yields CDR1 LGHNT and CDR2 FRNRAP. The CDR3 runs 14 residues. V gave up 5 bases and J gave up 7 bases; unmatched junction bases: 9. CDR3 amino acids: CASGASERGVEQYF. The CDR3 coding sequence is TGTGCTAGTGGTGCTTCTGAGCGGGGGGTAGAGCAGTACTTC. Complete variable domain (other parts from reference TRBV12-5 and TRBJ2-7): DARVTQTPRHKVTEMGQEVTMRCQPILGHNTVFWYRQTMMQGLELLAYFRNRAPLDDSGMPKDRFSAEMPDATLATLKIQPSEPRDSAVYFCASGASERGVEQYFGPGTRLTVT.